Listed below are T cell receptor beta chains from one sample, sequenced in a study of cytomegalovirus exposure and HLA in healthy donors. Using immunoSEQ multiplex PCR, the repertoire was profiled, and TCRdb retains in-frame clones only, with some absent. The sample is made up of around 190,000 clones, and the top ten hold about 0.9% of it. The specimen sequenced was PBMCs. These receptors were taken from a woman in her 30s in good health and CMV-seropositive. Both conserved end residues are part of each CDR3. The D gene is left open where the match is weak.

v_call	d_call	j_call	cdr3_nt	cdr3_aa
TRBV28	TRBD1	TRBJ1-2	TGTGCCAGCAGTCGCGACAGGGCAGGGGTCTATGGCTACACCTTC	CASSRDRAGVYGYTF
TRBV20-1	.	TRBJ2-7	TGCAGTGTGCAGGGGACCTACGAGCAGTACTTC	CSVQGTYEQYF
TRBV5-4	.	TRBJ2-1	TGTGCCAGCAGCCCGGACAGATACAATGAGCAGTTCTTC	CASSPDRYNEQFF
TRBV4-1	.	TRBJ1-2	TGCGCCAGCAGCCAAGCAGCAGGGGCGGAAGGCTACACCTTC	CASSQAAGAEGYTF
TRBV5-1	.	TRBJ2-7	TGCGCCAGCAGCTTGAACGGACAGCTGAGCTCCTACGAGCAGTACTTC	CASSLNGQLSSYEQYF
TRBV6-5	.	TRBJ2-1	TGTGCCAGCAGTTACCGGGGAAATGAGCAGTTCTTC	CASSYRGNEQFF
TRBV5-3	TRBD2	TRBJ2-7	TGTGCCAGAAGCTTGGCCTTTACTACTAGCGGGAGGGGGAGCTCCTACGAGCAGTACTTC	CARSLAFTTSGRGSSYEQYF
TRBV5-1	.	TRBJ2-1	TGCGCCAGCAGCCCCCCGACCCGGGGCTCCTACAATGAGCAGTTCTTC	CASSPPTRGSYNEQFF
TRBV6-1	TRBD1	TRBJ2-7	TGTGCCAGCAGTGCCGGGACAGGGGTAGGGGAGCAGTACTTC	CASSAGTGVGEQYF
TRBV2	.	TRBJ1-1	TGTGCCAGCAGCGGGGAGAGGAACACTGAAGCTTTCTTT	CASSGERNTEAFF
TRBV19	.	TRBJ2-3	TGTGCCAGTAACGGAGGGAGCACAGATACGCAGTATTTT	CASNGGSTDTQYF
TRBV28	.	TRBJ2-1	TGTGCCAGCAGTTTCTCCGAGGATGAGCAGTTCTTC	CASSFSEDEQFF
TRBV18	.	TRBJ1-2	TGTGCCAGCTCACCAGCACAGACTAACTATGGCTACACCTTC	CASSPAQTNYGYTF
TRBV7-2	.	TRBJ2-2	TGTGCCAGCAGCTTTAGGGGGGAGGGCACCGGGGAGCTGTTTTTT	CASSFRGEGTGELFF
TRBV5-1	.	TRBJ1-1	TGCGCCAGCAGTTACAGGGTGATGAACACTGAAGCTTTCTTT	CASSYRVMNTEAFF
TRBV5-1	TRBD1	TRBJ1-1	TGCGCCAGCAGCCATGGGACAGGGTGGGGTACTGAAGCTTTCTTT	CASSHGTGWGTEAFF
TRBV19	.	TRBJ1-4	TGTGCCAGTAGCCGAGAGGCGCCTAATGAAAAACTGTTTTTT	CASSREAPNEKLFF
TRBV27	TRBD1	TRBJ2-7	TGTGCCAGCAGCCGGGACAGCTTCTACGAGCAGTACTTC	CASSRDSFYEQYF
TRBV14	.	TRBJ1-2	TGTGCCAGCAGCCAAGATTTACAGTATGGCTACACCTTC	CASSQDLQYGYTF
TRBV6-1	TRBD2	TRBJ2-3	TGTGCCAGCAGTGAGGGGACTAGTAGGTCAGATACGCAGTATTTT	CASSEGTSRSDTQYF
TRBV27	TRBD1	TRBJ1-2	TGTGCCAGCAGTTTACAGGGGGCGGGTGGCTACACCTTC	CASSLQGAGGYTF
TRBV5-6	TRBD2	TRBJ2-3	TGTGCCAGCAGCTCACCTTGGATAGCGGGGGTGGGAGATACGCAGTATTTT	CASSSPWIAGVGDTQYF
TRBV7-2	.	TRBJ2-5	TGTGCCAGCAGCTCCGCGATTAGAGAGACCCAGTACTTC	CASSSAIRETQYF
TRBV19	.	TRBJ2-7	TGTGCCAGTAGTTTAATAGGGGGCGAGCAGTACTTC	CASSLIGGEQYF
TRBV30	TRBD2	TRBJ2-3	TGTGCCTGGAGTGTACTCAGCGGGACCCGCACAGATACGCAGTATTTT	CAWSVLSGTRTDTQYF
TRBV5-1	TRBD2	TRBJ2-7	TGCGCCAGCAGCCCTCCCCAGACTAGCGGGGACGAGCAGTACTTC	CASSPPQTSGDEQYF
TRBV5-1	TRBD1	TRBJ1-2	TGCGCCAGCAGCTTTACAGGGGCCGGCTACACCTTC	CASSFTGAGYTF
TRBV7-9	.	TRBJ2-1	TGTGCCAGCAGGGACTGGATCAATGAGCAGTTCTTC	CASRDWINEQFF
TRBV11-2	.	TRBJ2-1	TGTGCCAGCAGCTTAGTGGACGGAGGGCGGCCTGGCAATGAGCAGTTCTTC	CASSLVDGGRPGNEQFF
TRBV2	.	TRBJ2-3	TGTGCCAGCAAGGGGGGGCGCACAGATACGCAGTATTTT	CASKGGRTDTQYF
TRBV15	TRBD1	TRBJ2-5	TGTGCCACCAGCAGATCGACAGGGGAAGAGCAGTACTTC	CATSRSTGEEQYF
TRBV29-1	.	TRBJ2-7	TGCAGCGTCCTCTTGGGGGCAGGGTCAGACGAGCAGTACTTC	CSVLLGAGSDEQYF
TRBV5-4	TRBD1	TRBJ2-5	TGTGCCAGCAGCGTTGACAGGGGGCATGAGACCCAGTACTTC	CASSVDRGHETQYF
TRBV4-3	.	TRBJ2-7	TGCGCCAGCAGCCAAGACGGACTACAGGAGCAGTACTTC	CASSQDGLQEQYF
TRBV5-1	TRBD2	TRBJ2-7	TGCGCCAGCAGCTTGGCCGGTAGCGGGGGGACCCGCTCCTACGAGCAGTACTTC	CASSLAGSGGTRSYEQYF
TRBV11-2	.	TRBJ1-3	TGTGCCAGCAGCTTAGCCCCTTCGGTTGTGGGAAACACCATATATTTT	CASSLAPSVVGNTIYF
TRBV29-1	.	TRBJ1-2	TGCAGCGCGACAGTTAACTATGGCTACACCTTC	CSATVNYGYTF
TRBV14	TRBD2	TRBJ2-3	TGTGCCAGCAGCCCGTTCGCGGGAGGGGGTAGCACAGATACGCAGTATTTT	CASSPFAGGGSTDTQYF
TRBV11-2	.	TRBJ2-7	TGTGCCAGCAGCTTAGCGGGGGGCAGCTTGTACGAGCAGTACTTC	CASSLAGGSLYEQYF
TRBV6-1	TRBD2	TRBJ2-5	TGTGCCAGCAGTGGGGGACTAGCGGAAGAAGAGACCCAGTACTTC	CASSGGLAEEETQYF
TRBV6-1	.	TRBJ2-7	TGTGCCAGCAGTGAATTGTACAACGCCTACGAGCAGTACTTC	CASSELYNAYEQYF
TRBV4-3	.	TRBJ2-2	TGCGCCAGCAGCCAAGATGATGTATGCGCGGGCAACACCGGGGAGCTGTTTTTT	CASSQDDVCAGNTGELFF
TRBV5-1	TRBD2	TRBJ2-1	TGCGCCAGCAGCTTGCGGACTAGCGGACGGAATGAGCAGTTCTTC	CASSLRTSGRNEQFF
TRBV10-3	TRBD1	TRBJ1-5	TGTGCCATCAGTCCCGGGACAGGGGAGCGCAATCAGCCCCAGCATTTT	CAISPGTGERNQPQHF
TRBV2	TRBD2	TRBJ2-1	TGTGCCACCCGCTCGACTAGCAGCTACAATGAGCAGTTCTTC	CATRSTSSYNEQFF
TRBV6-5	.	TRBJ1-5	TGTGCCAGCAGTTACTCCCCAGCGGCCAATCAGCCCCAGCATTTT	CASSYSPAANQPQHF
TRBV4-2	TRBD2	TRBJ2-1	TGTGCCAGCAGCCACAGCCACCTCCCGGGGGGAACTAGTAATGAGCAGTTCTTC	CASSHSHLPGGTSNEQFF
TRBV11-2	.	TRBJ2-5	TGTGCCAGCAGCCGGGATATCCAAGAGACCCAGTACTTC	CASSRDIQETQYF
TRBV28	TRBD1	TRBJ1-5	TGTGCCAGCAGTTTAGTGCGACAGGGCCATAATCAGCCCCAGCATTTT	CASSLVRQGHNQPQHF
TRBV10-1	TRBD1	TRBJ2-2	TGCGCCAGCGGGACAGGGACCACCGGGGAGCTGTTTTTT	CASGTGTTGELFF
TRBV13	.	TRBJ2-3	TGTGCCAGCAGCCCAAACGGGGCAGATACGCAGTATTTT	CASSPNGADTQYF
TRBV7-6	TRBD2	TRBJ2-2	TGTGCCAGCAGCTTAACGGTGGGGACTAGCGGGAGGAACACCGGGGAGCTGTTTTTT	CASSLTVGTSGRNTGELFF
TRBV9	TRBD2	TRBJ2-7	TGTGCCAGCAGCGTAGATGGGGGCGGGAGGGCCTACGAGCAGTACTTC	CASSVDGGGRAYEQYF
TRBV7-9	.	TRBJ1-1	TGTGCCAGCAGCTTTGGCCAGTACACTGAAGCTTTCTTT	CASSFGQYTEAFF
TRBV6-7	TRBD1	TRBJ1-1	TGTGCCAGCAGTTACAATACCCAGGGGGTATTAATGAACACTGAAGCTTTCTTT	CASSYNTQGVLMNTEAFF
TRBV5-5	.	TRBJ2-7	TGTGCCAGCAGCTACATCAGCGGCCCCTCCTACGAGCAGTACTTC	CASSYISGPSYEQYF
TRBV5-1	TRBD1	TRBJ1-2	TGCGCCAGCAGCTTGGCCCTGGGGACAGGCAACTATGGCTACACCTTC	CASSLALGTGNYGYTF
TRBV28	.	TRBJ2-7	TGTGCCAGCATAGGGGCTAGCGCCACCTACGAGCAGTACTTC	CASIGASATYEQYF
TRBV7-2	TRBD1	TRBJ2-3	TGTGCCAGCAGCTTAGAGGCCGGGACAGCTACTAGCACAGATACGCAGTATTTT	CASSLEAGTATSTDTQYF